This T cell receptor beta chain was profiled in a study of vaccination and CD4 T cells after COVID-19. V dropped 5 bases and J dropped 4 bases, with 20 bases sitting between them. The CDR3 extends over 16 amino acids. Germline V lookup: CDR1 SGHVS, CDR2 FQNEAQ. Scientists ran DNA taken from cultured CD4+ T cells through the Oncomine TCR Beta short-read assay for sequencing. TCRdb analysed the PCR reads with MiXCR anew, one entry per CDR3 protein. The sample records around 12,000 distinct CDR3 sequences, roughly half being singletons. Treatment noted: roughly 11-day PBMC culture with coronavirus spike peptide pools or control peptides (ViraFEST assay). This clonotype was seen a few times. Its antigen is undetermined.

Sequencing input: CD4+ T cells from blood, cultured in vitro. The clonotype was recovered from a human donor who had recovered from COVID-19. V gene TRBV7-8 combines with J gene TRBJ1-2; no clear D gene. The CDR3 protein is CASSRRFRIGTYGYTF. The CDR3 DNA is TGTGCCAGCAGCCGCCGTTTTCGGATCGGAACCTATGGCTACACCTTC.